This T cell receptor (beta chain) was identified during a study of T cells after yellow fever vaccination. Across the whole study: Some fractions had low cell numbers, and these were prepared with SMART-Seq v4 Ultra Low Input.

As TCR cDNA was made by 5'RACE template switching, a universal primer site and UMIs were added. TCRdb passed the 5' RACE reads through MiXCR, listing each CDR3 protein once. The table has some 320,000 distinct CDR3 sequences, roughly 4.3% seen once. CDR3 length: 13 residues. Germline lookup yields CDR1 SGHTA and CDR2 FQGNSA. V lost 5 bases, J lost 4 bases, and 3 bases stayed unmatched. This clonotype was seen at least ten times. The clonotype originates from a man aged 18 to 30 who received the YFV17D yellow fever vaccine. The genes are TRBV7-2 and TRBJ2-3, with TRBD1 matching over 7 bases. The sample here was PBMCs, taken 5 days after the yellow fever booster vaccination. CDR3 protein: CASSPTGPDTQYF. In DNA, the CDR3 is TGTGCCAGCAGCCCGACAGGGCCAGATACGCAGTATTTT.